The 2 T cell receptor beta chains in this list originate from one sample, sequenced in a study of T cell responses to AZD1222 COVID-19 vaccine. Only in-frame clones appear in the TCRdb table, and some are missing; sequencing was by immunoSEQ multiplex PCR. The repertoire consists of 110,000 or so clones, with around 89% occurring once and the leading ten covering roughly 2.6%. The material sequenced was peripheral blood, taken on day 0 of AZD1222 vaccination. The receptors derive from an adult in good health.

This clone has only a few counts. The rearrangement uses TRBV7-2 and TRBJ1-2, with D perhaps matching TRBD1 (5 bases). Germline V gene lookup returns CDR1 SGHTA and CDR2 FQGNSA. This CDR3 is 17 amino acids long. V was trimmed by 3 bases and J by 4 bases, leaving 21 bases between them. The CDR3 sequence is CASSLALGQLDPYGYTF. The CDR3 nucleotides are TGTGCCAGCAGCTTGGCCCTGGGGCAGCTGGACCCCTATGGCTACACCTTC. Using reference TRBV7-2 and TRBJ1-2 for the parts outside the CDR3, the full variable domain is GAGVSQSPSNKVTEKGKDVELRCDPISGHTALYWYRQSLGQGLEFLIYFQGNSAPDKSGLPSDRFSAERTGGSVSTLTIQRTQQEDSAVYLCASSLALGQLDPYGYTFGSGTRLTVV.

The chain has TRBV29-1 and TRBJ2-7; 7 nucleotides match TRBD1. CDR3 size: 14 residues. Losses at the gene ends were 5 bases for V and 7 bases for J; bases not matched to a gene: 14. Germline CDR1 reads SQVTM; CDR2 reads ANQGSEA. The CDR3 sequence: CSVTQTGSKNEQYF. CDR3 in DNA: TGCAGCGTTACCCAGACAGGGTCAAAGAATGAGCAGTACTTC.